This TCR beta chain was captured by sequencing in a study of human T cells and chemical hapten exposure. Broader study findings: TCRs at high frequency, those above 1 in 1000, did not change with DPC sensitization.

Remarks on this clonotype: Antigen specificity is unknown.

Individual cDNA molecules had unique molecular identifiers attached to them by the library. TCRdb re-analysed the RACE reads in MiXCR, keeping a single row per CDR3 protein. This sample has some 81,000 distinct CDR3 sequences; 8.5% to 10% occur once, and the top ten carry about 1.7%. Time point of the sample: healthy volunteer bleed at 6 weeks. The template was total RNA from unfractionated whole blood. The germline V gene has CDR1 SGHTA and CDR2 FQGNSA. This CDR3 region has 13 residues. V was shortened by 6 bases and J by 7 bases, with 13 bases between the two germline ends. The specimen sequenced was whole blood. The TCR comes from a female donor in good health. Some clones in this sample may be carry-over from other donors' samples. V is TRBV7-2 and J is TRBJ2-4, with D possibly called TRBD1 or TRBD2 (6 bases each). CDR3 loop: CTSSPEGGNIQYF. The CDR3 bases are TGTACCAGCAGTCCCGAAGGGGGGAACATTCAGTACTTC. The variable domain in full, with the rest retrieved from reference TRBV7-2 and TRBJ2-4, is GAGVSQSPSNKVTEKGKDVELRCDPISGHTALYWYRQSLGQGLEFLIYFQGNSAPDKSGLPSDRFSAERTGGSVSTLTIQRTQQEDSAVYLCTSSPEGGNIQYFGAGTRLSVL.